This T cell receptor beta chain was profiled in a study of blood T cell repertoires in COVID-19 (dated by TCRdb to 2018 to 2021). Context from the whole study: Samples covering the acute and convalescent phases of COVID-19 were provided by collaborators in the United States, Italy and Spain. The prospective study material was composed of cDNA or gDNA derived from T cells, B-cell-depleted T cells, or PBMCs. Deeply sampled blood TCRbeta repertoires from subjects exposed to, actively infected with, or recovered from COVID-19 were included in the dataset. The repertoires were released in a freely available public database meant as a resource for research on the immune response to SARS-CoV-2. The samples were drawn from two sources: the first 160 participants of the ongoing ImmuneRACE study, and approximately 1,300 subjects contributed by 6 global collaborators. The sample metadata nearly always contained a de-identified subject ID, COVID-19 status, age in years and sex. HLA class I and class II types, where available, came from metadata supplied by the sample provider rather than from assay-based typing. The research as a whole found: Clinical and demographic metadata were provided uncurated, with the amount varying by source and participant.

TCRbeta CDR3 regions were amplified from genomic DNA using the immunoSEQ Assay, a bias-controlled multiplex PCR. As for how the authors treated the data: The number of nucleated cells in each sample was estimated from the amplification of reference gene primers within the assay. To quantify the absolute abundance of each unique TCRbeta CDR3 rearrangement, sequence reads were collapsed and filtered. For each sample, productive Simpson clonality was calculated by taking the square root of Simpson's diversity index across productive rearrangements. This is the immuneACCESS table as TCRdb keeps it, with only in-frame sequences that have V and J called. A part of the clones is gone; compared with another copy, unresolved V genes explain less than half, and the rest is unexplained. D and trimming were read from the DNA, whereas the V and J calls and clone size are those reported in that table. This sample has 150,000 or so clones in its table, and less than 90% of those were observed once. 4% to 4.5% of the sample goes to the ten largest clones.

The CDR3 goes from the cysteine to the phenylalanine over 15 residues. Only the CDR3 part of the read is kept: 45 bases, read in frame from the first base. CDR1 and CDR2, looked up from the germline V gene (reference sequence), are MNHEY and SMNVEV. The germline ends are 10 bases apart after V is trimmed by 1 base and J by 1 base. Participants in the prospective study were enrolled through a virtual design, were aged roughly 18 to 100 years, and lived in 24 United States geographic areas. To assign participants to cohorts, the prospective study relied on clinical history that participants themselves reported in a screening survey and a study questionnaire. ImmuneRACE Cohort 3 recovered participants were defined by two consecutive negative NP/OP PCR tests, healthcare professional clearance, or symptom resolution. In the prospective study, whole blood, serum and a nasopharyngeal or oropharyngeal swab were collected from each participant by mobile phlebotomists. Over a roughly 2-month period, participants in the prospective study had the option of providing additional blood draws and questionnaires. Blood samples from the prospective study were shipped frozen or at room temperature prior to DNA extraction.

This clone occurred a few times. This receptor's antigen is unknown. No base quality information exists; no much larger clone differs at one position. The rearrangement joined TRBV27 to TRBJ1-2; no confident D gene assignment can be made. The sequenced material came from PBMCs or T cells enriched from blood (not recorded which). The receptor comes from a woman aged 45-65 years who had recovered from COVID-19. The CDR3 region: CASSLLPGFNYGYTF. The base sequence is TGTGCCAGCAGTTTATTACCAGGCTTTAACTATGGCTACACCTTC.